What follows are 26 T cell receptor beta chains derived from one specimen sequenced in a study of blood T cell repertoires in COVID-19. Repertoires were generated with immunoSEQ multiplex PCR, while TCRdb's copy carries only in-frame clones and drops some. The sample contains approximately 260,000 clones, approximately 86% of which appear only once. Sequencing used peripheral blood. The receptor source for this set is a man aged 55-75 years who had recovered from COVID-19.

The chain recombines TRBV29-1 with TRBJ2-5; 8 bases line up with TRBD2. The CDR3 consists of 13 residues. The junction had 8 bases not matched to a gene; V was cut back by 7 bases and J by 4 bases. CDR1 is SQVTM, CDR2 ANQGSEA, per germline. CDR3 in DNA: TGCAGCGCTCGGGGGGGGTATAGAGAGACCCAGTACTTC. It translates to CSARGGYRETQYF.

The V call is TRBV3-1 (or the pseudogene TRBV3-2), the J call TRBJ2-2, with 9 positions matching TRBD1. The germline CDR1 and CDR2 sequences are LGHDT and YNNKEL (reference sequence). Trimming cost V 3 bases and J 6 bases; bases outside gene matches: 8. This CDR3 spans 16 amino acids. CDR3 amino acids: CASSQRQGGLAGELFF. The CDR3 DNA reads as TGTGCCAGCAGCCAGAGACAGGGGGGGCTCGCCGGGGAGCTGTTTTTT.

V and J are TRBV1 and TRBJ2-1; the table's D call, TRBD1, has no DNA check behind it. TRBV1 is a pseudogene segment. The CDR3 runs 16 residues. The CDR3 loop reads CTSSHQARTSYNEQFF. The CDR3, as DNA: TGCACCAGCAGCCATCAGGCGAGAACTTCCTACAATGAGCAGTTCTTC.

This chain connects TRBV2 to TRBJ2-6, with 9 bases that match TRBD1. The germline V gene encodes CDR1 SNHLY and CDR2 FYNNEI. CDR3 size: 18 residues. J gave up 1 base and V 6 bases, and 10 bases lay outside the gene matches. The CDR3 nucleotides are TGTGCCAGCAGCAAAGGGGACAGGGTATCATCTGGGGCCAACGTCCTGACTTTC. Protein product: CASSKGDRVSSGANVLTF.

The gene calls are TRBV4-2 and TRBJ2-2, with 10 bases matching TRBD2. In germline, CDR1 is LGHNA, CDR2 YNFKEQ. The CDR3 covers 16 residues. Trimming cost V 3 bases and J 1 base; bases outside gene matches: 2. CDR3 DNA: TGTGCCAGCAGCCATAGCGGGGGGAGGAACACCGGGGAGCTGTTTTTT. Translation: CASSHSGGRNTGELFF.

The chain employs TRBV27 and TRBJ2-2, with D possibly TRBD1 on 5 matching bases. Germline lookup yields CDR1 MNHEY and CDR2 SMNVEV (reference sequence). The CDR3 extends over 11 amino acids. Trimming removed 10 bases at V and 6 bases at J, with 9 bases between. The CDR3 coding sequence is TGTGCCACCCAGGGCTCCGGGGAGCTGTTTTTT. Protein: CATQGSGELFF.

This chain connects TRBV6-6 to TRBJ1-6; 8 bases are shared with TRBD1. V lost 7 bases and J lost 8; bases outside the gene matches: 10. The germline gives CDR1 MNHNY, CDR2 SVGAGI (reference sequence). The CDR3 has 15 amino acids. CDR3 loop: CASTERTGKDSPLHF. CDR3 sequence (DNA): TGTGCCAGCACCGAGCGGACAGGGAAGGATTCACCCCTCCACTTT.

Only a few counts were recorded for this clone. The chain employs TRBV3-1 (or the pseudogene TRBV3-2) and TRBJ2-5; 7 nucleotides agree with TRBD2. Germline CDR1 and CDR2: LGHDT and YNNKEL (reference sequence). Trimming took 4 bases from V and 0 from J; bases not matched to a gene: 5. The CDR3 runs to 15 residues. The DNA for the CDR3 is TGTGCCAGCAGCCGACTAGGACTAGACCAAGAGACCCAGTACTTC. It translates to CASSRLGLDQETQYF.

This clone occurred once. CDR3 sequence reads: CASSFARTSTDTQYF. The CDR3 DNA sequence: TGTGCCAGCAGCTTTGCCCGGACTAGCACAGATACGCAGTATTTT. V is TRBV7-6 and J is TRBJ2-3; maybe TRBD2 (5 bases). Germline values: CDR1 SGHVS, CDR2 FNYEAQ. V was shortened by 3 bases and J by 0 bases, with 10 bases between the two germline ends. The CDR3 extends over 15 amino acids.

The rearrangement joins TRBV5-1 to TRBJ1-1; D remains unclear. CDR3 length: 13 amino acids. The ends were cut back, 0 bases at V and 7 bases at J, with 10 bases in the middle. Germline lookup yields CDR1 SGHRS and CDR2 YFSETQ. CDR3 residues: CASSLEQLREAFF. Here the CDR3 DNA reads TGCGCCAGCAGCTTGGAACAGTTACGTGAAGCTTTCTTT.

The chain recombines TRBV15 with TRBJ1-1; TRBD1 matches at 8 bases. The CDR3 extends over 14 amino acids. With V trimmed by 5 bases and J by 7 bases, 9 bases remained unmatched. Germline-derived CDR1 and CDR2 are LNHNV and YYDKDF (reference sequence). CDR3: CATSGRTGRNEAFF. CDR3 sequence (DNA): TGTGCCACCAGCGGGAGGACAGGGAGGAATGAAGCTTTCTTT.

This clone occurred once. V usage is TRBV4-2 and J usage is TRBJ2-1; 7 bases match TRBD1. The V gene end was trimmed by 1 base and the J gene end by 10 bases; junction bases not matched to a gene: 16. This CDR3 has 17 residues. The germline CDR1 and CDR2 sequences are LGHNA and YNFKEQ. The CDR3 spells CASSQVPRGPTRREQFF. The CDR3 DNA reads TGTGCCAGCAGCCAAGTCCCTAGGGGGCCTACCCGGAGGGAGCAGTTCTTC.

The V call is TRBV2, the J call TRBJ2-7, with D possibly TRBD1 on 6 matching bases. Germline V gene lookup returns CDR1 SNHLY and CDR2 FYNNEI. Trimming took off 0 bases at V and 2 bases at J, with 11 bases between the two ends. This CDR3 has 15 amino acids. CDR3 sequence: CASSEAWTDTYEQYV. DNA of the CDR3: TGTGCCAGCAGTGAAGCGTGGACAGACACCTACGAGCAGTACGTC.

This clone was observed a handful of times. The chain employs TRBV9 and TRBJ1-5; D possibly corresponds to TRBD1 (6 bases). Per the germline V gene, CDR1 is SGDLS and CDR2 is YYNGEE. This CDR3 is built from 14 residues. Trimming took 4 bases from V and 6 from J, leaving 14 bases between them. CDR3 nucleotides: TGTGCCAGCAGCTTACAGGGTTCTGGTCAGCCCCAGCATTTT. This gives the protein CASSLQGSGQPQHF.

V is TRBV10-1 and J is TRBJ2-5; D possibly corresponds to TRBD1 (5 bases). V gave up 7 bases and J gave up 2 bases, with 11 bases separating them. Germline V gives CDR1 WNHNN, CDR2 SYGVQD (reference sequence). The CDR3 length is 13 residues. CDR3 in amino acids: CASNSDTQETQYF. Here the CDR3 DNA reads TGCGCCAGCAATTCGGACACGCAAGAGACCCAGTACTTC.

The rearrangement uses TRBV12-5 and TRBJ2-4; the match to TRBD1 covers 10 bases. Germline V CDR1 and CDR2: LGHNT, FRNRAP. The CDR3 has 13 residues. CDR3 DNA sequence: TGTGCATCCCTTTGGGACAGGGGAGACATTCAGTACTTC. Its protein product is CASLWDRGDIQYF.

The count of this clone is one. The CDR3 is CASSEAGGSTGELFF. For the CDR3, the DNA is TGTGCCAGCAGTGAAGCAGGGGGCTCCACCGGGGAGCTGTTTTTT. V gene TRBV2 combines with J gene TRBJ2-2; 7 bases agree with TRBD1. Germline V gives CDR1 SNHLY, CDR2 FYNNEI. V lost 0 bases to trimming and J lost 4 bases; unmatched junction nucleotides: 2. This CDR3 contains 15 residues.

The V gene is TRBV19, the J gene TRBJ2-7; perhaps TRBD1 as D (5 bases). V lost 3 bases to trimming and J lost 5 bases, with 17 bases between them. Germline V gene lookup returns CDR1 LNHDA and CDR2 SQIVND (reference sequence). There are 15 residues in the CDR3. CDR3 DNA: TGTGCCAGTAGTATCAGCAGGGTCTCTGTCCACGAGCAGTACTTC. Its protein is CASSISRVSVHEQYF. The variable domain in full, with the rest retrieved from reference TRBV19 and TRBJ2-7, is DGGITQSPKYLFRKEGQNVTLSCEQNLNHDAMYWYRQDPGQGLRLIYYSQIVNDFQKGDIAEGYSVSREKKESFPLTVTSAQKNPTAFYLCASSISRVSVHEQYFGPGTRLTVT.

V gene TRBV1 combines with J gene TRBJ1-6. TRBV1 counts as a pseudogene. The CDR3 loop spans 18 amino acids. CDR3 sequence (DNA): TGCACCAGCAGCCAAGGGGATCGGGAAAGTTCGGAGAATTCACCCCTCCACTTT. It is translated as CTSSQGDRESSENSPLHF.

CDR3 nucleotide sequence: TGTGCCAGCTCTTGGACAGGGAGACAAGAGACCCAGTACTTC. It yields the protein CASSWTGRQETQYF. The genes are TRBV18 and TRBJ2-5; 8 bases line up with TRBD1. Germline CDR1 and CDR2: KGHSH and LQKENI. V lost 6 bases to trimming and J lost 2 bases; unmatched junction nucleotides: 5. CDR3 length: 14 residues.

The chain is built from TRBV7-2 and TRBJ2-3; possibly TRBD1 for D (6 bases). V lost 4 bases and J 2 bases, leaving 13 bases between the germline ends. The CDR3 has 15 amino acids. In germline, CDR1 is SGHTA, CDR2 FQGNSA. The CDR3 DNA sequence: TGTGCCAGCAGCTGGAAAGGGGGTTCCACAGATACGCAGTATTTT. Its protein product is CASSWKGGSTDTQYF.

The gene calls are TRBV14 and TRBJ2-5; perhaps TRBD2 as D (5 bases). The V end lost 1 base, the J end lost 5 bases, and 5 bases lay between the germline ends. The CDR3 contains 12 residues. Germline V gene data show CDR1 as SGHDN and CDR2 as FVKESK. CDR3: CASSQGRETQYF. DNA of the CDR3: TGTGCCAGCAGCCAAGGGAGGGAGACCCAGTACTTC. The variable domain in full, completed from reference TRBV14 and TRBJ2-5, reads EAGVTQFPSHSVIEKGQTVTLRCDPISGHDNLYWYRRVMGKEIKFLLHFVKESKQDESGMPNNRFLAERTGGTYSTLKVQPAELEDSGVYFCASSQGRETQYFGPGTRLLVL.

This chain uses TRBV3-1 (or the pseudogene TRBV3-2) with TRBJ1-6; D is unresolved. The CDR3 has 16 residues. V was shortened by 1 base and J by 0 bases, with 7 bases between the two germline ends. The germline V gene has CDR1 LGHDT and CDR2 YNNKEL (reference sequence). The chain's CDR3 is CASSQAWSSYNSPLHF. The CDR3 nucleotides read TGTGCCAGCAGCCAAGCTTGGAGCTCCTATAATTCACCCCTCCACTTT.

The rearrangement links TRBV19 to TRBJ1-2; D is unresolved. Trimming took 6 bases from V and 2 from J, leaving 7 bases between them. CDR1 and CDR2 (germline): LNHDA, SQIVND (reference sequence). The length of the CDR3 is 12 residues. The DNA of the CDR3 is TGTGCCAGTAGGACAAGAAACTATGGCTACACCTTC. This gives the protein CASRTRNYGYTF.

This chain links TRBV5-5 with TRBJ2-1; a weak D match, TRBD1 (5 bases). This CDR3 has 15 residues. Deletions cut 0 bases from V and 0 bases from J, with 7 bases between. CDR1 is SGHKS and CDR2 is YYEKEE in the germline V gene (reference sequence). DNA for the CDR3: TGTGCCAGCAGCTTGGGACAGAGCTCCTACAATGAGCAGTTCTTC. Amino acids: CASSLGQSSYNEQFF.

In this sample, this clone turned up once. The J gene is TRBJ2-7, the V gene TRBV6-1, with a possible D match to TRBD2 (6 bases). The CDR3 is 14 residues long. Trimming left V 0 bases short and J 2 bases short, with 8 bases between. Per germline, CDR1 MNHNS and CDR2 SASEGT. The CDR3 region is CASSEAGGPYEQYV. DNA for the CDR3: TGTGCCAGCAGTGAAGCGGGGGGTCCCTACGAGCAGTACGTC.